A selection of T cell receptor beta chains follows, all from one sample in a study of shared clonotypes between healthy human individuals. The assay was immunoSEQ multiplex PCR, and TCRdb's table has in-frame clones only and misses some. The data contain roughly 2.2 million clones, 85% to 95% of them seen just once; the ten biggest clones take up around 0.4%. Sequenced sample: naive CD4+ T cells from PBMCs. The receptor source for this set is a man aged 18 to 30 in good health. Some clones in this sample may be carry-over from other donors' samples. Both conserved end residues are trimmed from each CDR3. The order of the fields is J gene, V gene, CDR3 protein.

j_gene: TRBJ1-1
v_gene: TRBV15
CDR3aa: ATALGYRTEAF

j_gene: TRBJ2-2
v_gene: TRBV11-2
CDR3aa: ASDRGLRSGTGELF

j_gene: TRBJ1-2
v_gene: TRBV4-1
CDR3aa: ASSQQANYGYT

j_gene: TRBJ2-7
v_gene: TRBV30
CDR3aa: AGEGTSSYEQY

j_gene: TRBJ2-7
v_gene: TRBV5-1
CDR3aa: ASSQGGSSYEQY

j_gene: TRBJ2-1
v_gene: TRBV28
CDR3aa: ASREREGSYNEQF

j_gene: TRBJ2-7
v_gene: TRBV15
CDR3aa: ATSLGYSYEQY

j_gene: TRBJ2-1
v_gene: TRBV4-3
CDR3aa: ASSQELFSYNEQF

j_gene: TRBJ2-7
v_gene: TRBV5-6
CDR3aa: ASSSSGLGEQY

j_gene: TRBJ2-7
v_gene: TRBV7-2
CDR3aa: ASSLAGTSNEQY

j_gene: TRBJ1-2
v_gene: TRBV27
CDR3aa: ASSVTGFGGYT

j_gene: TRBJ2-3
v_gene: TRBV28
CDR3aa: ASSLGGRPDTQY

j_gene: TRBJ1-2
v_gene: TRBV30
CDR3aa: AWSVRALSGLYYGYT

j_gene: TRBJ1-5
v_gene: TRBV7-8
CDR3aa: ASTLVGNQPQH

j_gene: TRBJ2-7
v_gene: TRBV7-3
CDR3aa: ASALEDSTEQY

j_gene: TRBJ2-1
v_gene: TRBV5-4
CDR3aa: ASSPQAPNEQF

j_gene: TRBJ2-2
v_gene: TRBV29-1
CDR3aa: SAGTGADTGELF

j_gene: TRBJ2-7
v_gene: TRBV5-1
CDR3aa: ASSLLSETYEQY

j_gene: TRBJ2-3
v_gene: TRBV29-1
CDR3aa: SVEEGGTDTQY

j_gene: TRBJ2-5
v_gene: TRBV6-6
CDR3aa: ATSRVQETQY

j_gene: TRBJ1-4
v_gene: TRBV2
CDR3aa: ASGRDRFNEKLF

j_gene: TRBJ2-2
v_gene: TRBV14
CDR3aa: ASRLAGMNTGELF

j_gene: TRBJ2-2
v_gene: TRBV7-7
CDR3aa: ATQDYTGELF

j_gene: TRBJ2-7
v_gene: TRBV5-1
CDR3aa: ASSLQGADNGGEQY

j_gene: TRBJ2-7
v_gene: TRBV10-3
CDR3aa: AISESYGGSPSPYEQY

j_gene: TRBJ2-7
v_gene: TRBV28
CDR3aa: ASSPGGGTSGSLWYEQY

j_gene: TRBJ2-3
v_gene: TRBV10-3
CDR3aa: AISSSGSTDTQY

j_gene: TRBJ2-5
v_gene: TRBV28
CDR3aa: ASSSTTRYETQY

j_gene: TRBJ1-2
v_gene: TRBV6-5
CDR3aa: ASTPRTDSYGYT

j_gene: TRBJ1-3
v_gene: TRBV21-1
CDR3aa: ASSKAPWPSGNTIY

j_gene: TRBJ2-2
v_gene: TRBV10-3
CDR3aa: AISGGTSNTGELF

j_gene: TRBJ2-7
v_gene: TRBV10-3
CDR3aa: AISGKRPGQGTPYEQY

j_gene: TRBJ1-5
v_gene: TRBV28
CDR3aa: ASSQGTVNQPQH

j_gene: TRBJ1-4
v_gene: TRBV5-6
CDR3aa: ASSLGSTNEKLF

j_gene: TRBJ2-3
v_gene: TRBV27
CDR3aa: ASSTHLAGVVTQY

j_gene: TRBJ1-1
v_gene: TRBV5-1
CDR3aa: ASSTQGQRGYTEAF

j_gene: TRBJ2-2
v_gene: TRBV19
CDR3aa: ASSMSRLATGELF

j_gene: TRBJ2-6
v_gene: TRBV29-1
CDR3aa: SVDGASGANVLT

j_gene: TRBJ2-7
v_gene: TRBV9
CDR3aa: ASSVVASGEQY

j_gene: TRBJ1-1
v_gene: TRBV4-3
CDR3aa: ASSQEANTEAF

j_gene: TRBJ1-2
v_gene: TRBV18
CDR3aa: ASSRGVAYGYT

j_gene: TRBJ1-2
v_gene: TRBV5-6
CDR3aa: ASSWGGGPYGYT

j_gene: TRBJ2-1
v_gene: TRBV6-1
CDR3aa: ASSEGEGVDSPLLEYYNEQF

j_gene: TRBJ2-3
v_gene: TRBV6-1
CDR3aa: ASSEWRTSGGADTQY

j_gene: TRBJ2-6
v_gene: TRBV7-3
CDR3aa: ASSLRSMALSSGANVLT

j_gene: TRBJ1-2
v_gene: TRBV28
CDR3aa: ASSLGSGRWYGYT

j_gene: TRBJ2-7
v_gene: TRBV2
CDR3aa: ASSLKTGGEQY

j_gene: TRBJ2-3
v_gene: TRBV7-3
CDR3aa: ASSLDSDTQY

j_gene: TRBJ2-3
v_gene: TRBV27
CDR3aa: ASSRSDTQY

j_gene: TRBJ2-1
v_gene: TRBV28
CDR3aa: ASSSQRSGGRHNEQF

j_gene: NA
v_gene: TRBV7-3
CDR3aa: ASSSRYGTSGYEQY

j_gene: TRBJ1-2
v_gene: TRBV10-1
CDR3aa: ASSKTGTNYGYT

j_gene: TRBJ2-1
v_gene: TRBV27
CDR3aa: ASSFSSNRETSGSIHEQF

j_gene: TRBJ2-7
v_gene: TRBV28
CDR3aa: ASSLWARTKPYEQY

j_gene: TRBJ2-5
v_gene: TRBV7-9
CDR3aa: ASSPQGKETQY

j_gene: TRBJ2-7
v_gene: TRBV5-4
CDR3aa: ASTSNGDPYEQY

j_gene: TRBJ1-3
v_gene: TRBV5-4
CDR3aa: ASSLGDRNTIY

j_gene: TRBJ1-1
v_gene: TRBV5-3
CDR3aa: ARSLGPRGCAEAF